Listed below are T cell receptor beta chains from one sample, sequenced in a study of PD-1 blockade in classical Hodgkin lymphoma. Data came from immunoSEQ multiplex PCR; TCRdb stores just in-frame clones and leaves some out. The sample holds about 41,000 clones, around two thirds seen once. Sequenced here: peripheral blood mononuclear cells (PBMCs), sampled before the fourth cycle of nivolumab. The receptors stem from a human donor with classical Hodgkin lymphoma. Each CDR3 is given with its conserved first and last residue. Fields, in order: D gene, clone size, J gene, V gene, CDR3 DNA, CDR3 protein. A D gene is named only where the DNA matches it firmly. Only part of the rows carry a size: once, few, many, or a class if the clone is expanded.

TRBD1	NA	TRBJ1-4	TRBV7-2	TGTGCCAGCAGCTTACAACCGGGACAGGGTAATGAAAAACTGTTTTTT	CASSLQPGQGNEKLFF
NA	NA	TRBJ1-1	TRBV19	TGTGCCAGTAGTATGGACAGCAACACTGAAGCTTTCTTT	CASSMDSNTEAFF
NA	NA	TRBJ2-1	TRBV25-1	TGTGCCAGCAGCGGACGGGGATACAATGAGCAGTTCTTC	CASSGRGYNEQFF
TRBD1	NA	TRBJ1-2	TRBV6-6	TGTGCCAGCACTCAGGACAGGGTTTATGGCTACACCTTC	CASTQDRVYGYTF
TRBD2	NA	TRBJ2-7	TRBV5-6	TGTGCCAGCAGCCCCACCGCTAGCGGGGGAACGTCCTACGAGCAGTACTTC	CASSPTASGGTSYEQYF
NA	NA	TRBJ1-4	TRBV28	TGTGCCAGCAGCTCCGGTGGAGCAACTAATGAAAAACTGTTTTTT	CASSSGGATNEKLFF
NA	few	TRBJ2-1	TRBV2	TGTGCCAGCATTGACAGCAATGAGCAGTTCTTC	CASIDSNEQFF
NA	many	TRBJ2-1	TRBV7-8	TGTGCCAGCAGCTTAGAGGTCCAGGGCAGTTACAATGAGCAGTTCTTC	CASSLEVQGSYNEQFF
NA	once	TRBJ1-4	TRBV18	TGTGCCAGCTCACGGGGGGCTGAGGAAAAACTGTTTTTT	CASSRGAEEKLFF
NA	NA	TRBJ2-5	TRBV28	TGTGCCAGCAGTCACAGGACTAACCCAGAAAAAGAGACCCAGTACTTC	CASSHRTNPEKETQYF